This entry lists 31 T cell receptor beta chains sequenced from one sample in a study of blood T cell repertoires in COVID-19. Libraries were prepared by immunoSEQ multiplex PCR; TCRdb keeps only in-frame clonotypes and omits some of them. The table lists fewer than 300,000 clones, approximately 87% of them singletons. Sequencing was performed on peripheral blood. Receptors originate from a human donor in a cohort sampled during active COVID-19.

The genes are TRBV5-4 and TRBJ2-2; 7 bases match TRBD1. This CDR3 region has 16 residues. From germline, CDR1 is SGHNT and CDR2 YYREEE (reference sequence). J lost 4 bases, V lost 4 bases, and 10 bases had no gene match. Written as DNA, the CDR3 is TGTGCCAGCAGCAAACCGCACAGGGGAAGCACCGGGGAGCTGTTTTTT. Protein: CASSKPHRGSTGELFF.

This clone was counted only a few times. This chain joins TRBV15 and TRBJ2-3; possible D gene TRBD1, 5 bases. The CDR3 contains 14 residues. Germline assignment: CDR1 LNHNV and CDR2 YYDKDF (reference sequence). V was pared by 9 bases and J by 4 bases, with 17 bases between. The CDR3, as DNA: TGTGCCACAACCAGGGATCGGGCCCCAGATACGCAGTATTTT. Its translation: CATTRDRAPDTQYF.

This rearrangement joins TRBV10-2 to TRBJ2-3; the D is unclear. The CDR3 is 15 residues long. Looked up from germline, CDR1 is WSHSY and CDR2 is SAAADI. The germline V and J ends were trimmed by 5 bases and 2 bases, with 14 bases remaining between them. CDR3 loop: CASSKFRSYTDTQYF. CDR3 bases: TGCGCCAGCAGTAAGTTTAGATCTTACACAGATACGCAGTATTTT.

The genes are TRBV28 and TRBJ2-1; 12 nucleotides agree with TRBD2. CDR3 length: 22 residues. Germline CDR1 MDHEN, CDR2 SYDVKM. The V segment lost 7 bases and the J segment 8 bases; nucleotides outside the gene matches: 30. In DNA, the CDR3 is TGTGCCAGCACCCGATCGGCTAGCGGGGGGGCCCGCTGGGCTAGGTATCGGGATGAGCAGTTCTTC. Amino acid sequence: CASTRSASGGARWARYRDEQFF. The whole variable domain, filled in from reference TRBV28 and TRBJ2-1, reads DVKVTQSSRYLVKRTGEKVFLECVQDMDHENMFWYRQDPGLGLRLIYFSYDVKMKEKGDIPEGYSVSREKKERFSLILESASTNQTSMYLCASTRSASGGARWARYRDEQFFGPGTRLTVL.

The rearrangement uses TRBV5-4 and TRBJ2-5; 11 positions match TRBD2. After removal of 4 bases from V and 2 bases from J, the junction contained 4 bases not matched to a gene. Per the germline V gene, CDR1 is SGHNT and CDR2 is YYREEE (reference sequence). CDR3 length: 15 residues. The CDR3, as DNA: TGTGCCAGCAGCACAACTAGCGGGGGACAAGAGACCCAGTACTTC. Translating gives CASSTTSGGQETQYF.

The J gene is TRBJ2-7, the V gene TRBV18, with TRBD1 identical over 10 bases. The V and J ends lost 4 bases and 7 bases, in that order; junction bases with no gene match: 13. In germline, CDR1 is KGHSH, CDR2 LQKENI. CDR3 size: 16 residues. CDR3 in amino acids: CASSRTGGSQIREQYF. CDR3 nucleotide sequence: TGTGCCAGCTCACGGACAGGGGGTAGCCAAATACGTGAGCAGTACTTC.

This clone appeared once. The CDR3 region has the DNA TGCGCCAGCAGCTTGGGGGACAGGGGCCGGATGGATACGCAGTATTTT. It translates to CASSLGDRGRMDTQYF. This chain connects TRBV5-1 to TRBJ2-3; 10 bases map to TRBD1. The trim removed 0 bases at V and 6 bases at J, leaving 7 bases unmatched. This CDR3 comprises 16 residues. From germline, CDR1 is SGHRS and CDR2 YFSETQ.

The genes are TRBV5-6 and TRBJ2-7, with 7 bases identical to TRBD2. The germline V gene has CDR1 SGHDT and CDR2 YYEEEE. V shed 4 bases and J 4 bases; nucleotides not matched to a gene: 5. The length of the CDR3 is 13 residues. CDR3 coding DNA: TGTGCCAGCAGCCCCCAGGGACTATACGAGCAGTACTTC. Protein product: CASSPQGLYEQYF.

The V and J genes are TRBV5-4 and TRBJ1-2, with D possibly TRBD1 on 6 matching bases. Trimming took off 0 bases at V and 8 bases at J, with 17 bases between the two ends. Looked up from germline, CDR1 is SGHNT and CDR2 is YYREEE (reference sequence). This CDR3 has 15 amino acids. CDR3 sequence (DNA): TGTGCCAGCAGCTTGGGGGGTCAGGGGAGTGGCGGCTACACCTTC. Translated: CASSLGGQGSGGYTF.

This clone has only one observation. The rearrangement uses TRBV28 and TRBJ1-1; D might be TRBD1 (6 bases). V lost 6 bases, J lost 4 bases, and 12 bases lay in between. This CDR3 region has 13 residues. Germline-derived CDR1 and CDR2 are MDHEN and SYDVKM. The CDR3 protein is CASSPGTFTEAFF. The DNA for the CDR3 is TGTGCCAGCAGCCCCGGGACATTCACTGAAGCTTTCTTT.

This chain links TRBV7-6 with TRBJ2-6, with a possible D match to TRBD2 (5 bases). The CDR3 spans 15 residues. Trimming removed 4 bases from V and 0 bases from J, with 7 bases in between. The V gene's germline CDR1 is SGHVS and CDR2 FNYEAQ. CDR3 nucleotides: TGTGCCAGCAGCTCGGGATTCTCTGGGGCCAACGTCCTGACTTTC. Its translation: CASSSGFSGANVLTF.

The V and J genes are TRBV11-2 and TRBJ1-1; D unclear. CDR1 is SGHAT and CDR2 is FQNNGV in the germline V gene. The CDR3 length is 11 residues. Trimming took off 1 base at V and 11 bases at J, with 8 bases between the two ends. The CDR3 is CASSLVAGAFF. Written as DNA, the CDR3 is TGTGCCAGCAGCTTAGTCGCGGGGGCTTTCTTT.

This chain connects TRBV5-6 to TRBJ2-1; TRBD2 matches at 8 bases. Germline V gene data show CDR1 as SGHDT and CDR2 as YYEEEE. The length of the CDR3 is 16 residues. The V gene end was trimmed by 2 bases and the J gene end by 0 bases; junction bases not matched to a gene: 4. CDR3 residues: CASSFRSGSSYNEQFF. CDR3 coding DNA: TGTGCCAGCAGCTTCCGGAGCGGGAGCTCCTACAATGAGCAGTTCTTC.

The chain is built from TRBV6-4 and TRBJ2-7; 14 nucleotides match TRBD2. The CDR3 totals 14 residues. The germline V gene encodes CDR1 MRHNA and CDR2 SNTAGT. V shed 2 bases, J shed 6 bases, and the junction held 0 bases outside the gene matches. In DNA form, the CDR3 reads TGTGCCAGCAGTGACGGGACTAGCGGGAGCGAGCAGTACTTC. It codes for CASSDGTSGSEQYF.

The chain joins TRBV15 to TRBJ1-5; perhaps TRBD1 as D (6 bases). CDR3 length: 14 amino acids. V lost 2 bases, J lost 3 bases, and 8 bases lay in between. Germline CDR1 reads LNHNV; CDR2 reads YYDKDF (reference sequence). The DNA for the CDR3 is TGTGCCACCAGCAGAAGACAGGTCAATCAGCCCCAGCATTTT. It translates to CATSRRQVNQPQHF.

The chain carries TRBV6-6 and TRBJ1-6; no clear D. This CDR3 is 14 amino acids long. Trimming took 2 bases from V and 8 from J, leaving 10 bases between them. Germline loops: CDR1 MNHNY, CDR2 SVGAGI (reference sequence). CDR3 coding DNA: TGTGCCAGCAGTTACCCGAGCTTTGATTCACCCCTCCACTTT. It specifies CASSYPSFDSPLHF.

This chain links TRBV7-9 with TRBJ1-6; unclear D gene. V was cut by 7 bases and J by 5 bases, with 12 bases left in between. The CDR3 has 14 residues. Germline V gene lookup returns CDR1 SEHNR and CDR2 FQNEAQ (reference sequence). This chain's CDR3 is CASKTGWDNSPLHF. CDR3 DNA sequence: TGTGCCAGCAAGACGGGGTGGGATAATTCACCCCTCCACTTT. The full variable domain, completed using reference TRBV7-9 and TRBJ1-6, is DTGVSQNPRHKITKRGQNVTFRCDPISEHNRLYWYRQTLGQGPEFLTYFQNEAQLEKSRLLSDRFSAERPKGSFSTLEIQRTEQGDSAMYLCASKTGWDNSPLHFGNGTRLTVT.

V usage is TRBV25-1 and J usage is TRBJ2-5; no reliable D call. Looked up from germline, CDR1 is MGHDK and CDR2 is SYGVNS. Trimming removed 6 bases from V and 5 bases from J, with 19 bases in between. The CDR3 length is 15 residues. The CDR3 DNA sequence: TGTGCCAGCAGCCCCCGAGCGTCTTTGCCGGAGACCCAGTACTTC. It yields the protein CASSPRASLPETQYF.

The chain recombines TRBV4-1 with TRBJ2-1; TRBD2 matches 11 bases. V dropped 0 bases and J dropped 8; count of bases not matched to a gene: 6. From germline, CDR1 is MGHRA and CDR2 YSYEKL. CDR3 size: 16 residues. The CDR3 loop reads CASSQDSLAGGDEQFF. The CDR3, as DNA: TGCGCCAGCAGCCAAGATAGCCTAGCGGGAGGAGATGAGCAGTTCTTC.

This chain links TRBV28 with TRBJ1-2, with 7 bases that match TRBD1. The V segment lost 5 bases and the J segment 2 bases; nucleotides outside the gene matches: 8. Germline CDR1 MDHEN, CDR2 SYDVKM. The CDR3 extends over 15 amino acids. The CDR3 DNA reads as TGTGCCAGCAGTCTTGGGACAGCTGCGAACTATGGCTACACCTTC. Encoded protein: CASSLGTAANYGYTF.

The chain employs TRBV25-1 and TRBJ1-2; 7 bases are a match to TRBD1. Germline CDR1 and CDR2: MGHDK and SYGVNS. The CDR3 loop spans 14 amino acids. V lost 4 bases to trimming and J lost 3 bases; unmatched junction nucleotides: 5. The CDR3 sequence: CASSGDREDYGYTF. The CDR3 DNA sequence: TGTGCCAGCAGTGGAGACAGGGAAGACTATGGCTACACCTTC.

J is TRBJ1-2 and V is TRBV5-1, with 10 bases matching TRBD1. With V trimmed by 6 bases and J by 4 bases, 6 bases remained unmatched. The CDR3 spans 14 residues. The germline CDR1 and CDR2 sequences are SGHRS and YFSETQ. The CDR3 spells CASTWDRGFYGYTF. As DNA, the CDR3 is TGCGCCAGCACTTGGGACAGGGGATTCTATGGCTACACCTTC.

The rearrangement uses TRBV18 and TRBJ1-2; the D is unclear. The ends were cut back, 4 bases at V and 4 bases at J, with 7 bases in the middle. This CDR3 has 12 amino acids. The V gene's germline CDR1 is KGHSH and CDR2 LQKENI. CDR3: CASSHPLYGYTF. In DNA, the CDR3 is TGTGCCAGCTCACATCCACTCTATGGCTACACCTTC.

In DNA form, the CDR3 reads TGTGCCAGCTCCCGTACTAGCGGGAGGAACACCGGGGAGCTGTTTTTT. Protein sequence: CASSRTSGRNTGELFF. The V and J genes are TRBV18 and TRBJ2-2, with TRBD2 identical over 11 bases. V lost 6 bases, J lost 1 base, and 4 bases stayed unmatched. Germline V lookup: CDR1 KGHSH, CDR2 LQKENI. The CDR3 contains 16 residues.

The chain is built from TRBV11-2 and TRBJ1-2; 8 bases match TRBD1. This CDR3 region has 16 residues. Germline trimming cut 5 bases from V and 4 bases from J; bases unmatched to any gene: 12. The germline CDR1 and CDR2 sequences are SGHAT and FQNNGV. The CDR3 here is CASSVTLGTGSYGYTF. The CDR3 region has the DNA TGTGCCAGCAGCGTAACTCTCGGGACAGGTTCCTATGGCTACACCTTC.

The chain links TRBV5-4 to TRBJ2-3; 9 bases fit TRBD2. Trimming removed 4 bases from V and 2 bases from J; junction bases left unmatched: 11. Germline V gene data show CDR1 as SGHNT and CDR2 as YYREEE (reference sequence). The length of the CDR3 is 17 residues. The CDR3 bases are TGTGCCAGCAGCCGCGCGATCAGCGGGAGGAACACAGATACGCAGTATTTT. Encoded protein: CASSRAISGRNTDTQYF.

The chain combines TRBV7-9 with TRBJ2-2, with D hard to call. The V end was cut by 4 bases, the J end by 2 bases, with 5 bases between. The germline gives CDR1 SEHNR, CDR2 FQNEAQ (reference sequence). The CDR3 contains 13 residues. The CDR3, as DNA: TGTGCCAGCAGCTCAGTCAACACCGGGGAGCTGTTTTTT. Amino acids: CASSSVNTGELFF.

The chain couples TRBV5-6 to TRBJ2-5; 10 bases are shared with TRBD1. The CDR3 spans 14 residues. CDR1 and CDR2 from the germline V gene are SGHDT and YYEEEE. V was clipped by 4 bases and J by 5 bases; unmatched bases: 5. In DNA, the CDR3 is TGTGCCAGCAGCCCGACAGGGGGCTTTGAGACCCAGTACTTC. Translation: CASSPTGGFETQYF. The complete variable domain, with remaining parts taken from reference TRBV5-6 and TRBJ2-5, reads DAGVTQSPTHLIKTRGQQVTLRCSPKSGHDTVSWYQQALGQGPQFIFQYYEEEERQRGNFPDRFSGHQFPNYSSELNVNALLLGDSALYLCASSPTGGFETQYFGPGTRLLVL.

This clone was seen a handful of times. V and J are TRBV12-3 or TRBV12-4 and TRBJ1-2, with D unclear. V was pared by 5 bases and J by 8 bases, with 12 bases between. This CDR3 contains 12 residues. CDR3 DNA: TGTGCCAGCAGTAGGACGGGATGGGGCTACACCTTC. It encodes CASSRTGWGYTF.

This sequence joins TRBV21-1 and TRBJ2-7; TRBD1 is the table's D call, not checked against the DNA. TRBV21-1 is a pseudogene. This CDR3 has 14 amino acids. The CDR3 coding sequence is TGTGCCAGCAGCAAACAGGGGTCCTCCTACGAGCAGTACTTC. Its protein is CASSKQGSSYEQYF.

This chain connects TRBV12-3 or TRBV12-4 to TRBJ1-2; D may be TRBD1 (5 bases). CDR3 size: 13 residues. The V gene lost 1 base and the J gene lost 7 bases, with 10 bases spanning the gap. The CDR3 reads CASSLGTGGGYTF. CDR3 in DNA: TGTGCCAGCAGTTTAGGGACCGGGGGTGGCTACACCTTC.